The rows below give T cell receptor beta chains drawn from one sample of a study of cytomegalovirus exposure and HLA in healthy donors. The repertoire was sequenced with immunoSEQ multiplex PCR; TCRdb's copy has only in-frame clones and lacks some. Of around 130,000 clones detected, around 78% appear once; the ten largest clones hold 1.8%. Input material: PBMCs. The receptors stem from a woman aged 45-59 years in good health and CMV-seronegative. Each CDR3 is given without its conserved first and last residue. Each record gives: V gene, D gene, CDR3 length, J gene, CDR3 protein. The D gene is left open where the match is weak.

V: TRBV6-5; D: NA; length: 11; J: TRBJ1-2; CDR3: ASSGQNPYGYT
V: TRBV6-1; D: NA; length: 11; J: TRBJ1-3; CDR3: ASSEQGRNTIY
V: TRBV6-6; D: NA; length: 14; J: TRBJ2-3; CDR3: ASSYSTGPGTDTQY
V: TRBV27; D: TRBD1; length: 12; J: TRBJ1-2; CDR3: ASSDQGVANGYT
V: TRBV5-1; D: NA; length: 12; J: TRBJ2-2; CDR3: ASSAYMVTGELF
V: TRBV28; D: NA; length: 12; J: TRBJ1-3; CDR3: ASRVGGSGNTIY
V: TRBV19; D: NA; length: 13; J: TRBJ1-2; CDR3: ASSMNGGRGSGYT
V: TRBV9; D: NA; length: 13; J: TRBJ2-3; CDR3: ASSARGESTDTQY
V: TRBV14; D: NA; length: 12; J: TRBJ2-7; CDR3: ASSQELRGAEQY
V: TRBV7-2; D: NA; length: 12; J: TRBJ2-7; CDR3: ASSLAGALDEQY
V: TRBV4-2; D: TRBD2; length: 17; J: TRBJ2-5; CDR3: ASSPYGASGRAGQETQY
V: TRBV5-4; D: NA; length: 12; J: TRBJ1-4; CDR3: ASSFLGLNEKLF
V: TRBV11-1; D: NA; length: 11; J: TRBJ2-1; CDR3: ASSFLVDNEQF
V: TRBV10-2; D: TRBD1; length: 12; J: TRBJ1-4; CDR3: ASSVGTENEKLF
V: TRBV7-2; D: TRBD1; length: 13; J: TRBJ2-1; CDR3: ASSSPGQGPHEQF
V: TRBV6-5; D: NA; length: 13; J: TRBJ1-1; CDR3: AGSYSRNAGAEAF
V: TRBV7-9; D: NA; length: 13; J: TRBJ2-1; CDR3: ASSPPGLYTSEQF
V: TRBV29-1; D: NA; length: 11; J: TRBJ2-7; CDR3: SARRDLGYEQY
V: TRBV6-5; D: TRBD1; length: 13; J: TRBJ1-2; CDR3: ASSRTGTDPYGYT
V: TRBV10-3; D: TRBD1; length: 12; J: TRBJ1-2; CDR3: AIFRQGVHYGYT
V: TRBV29-1; D: NA; length: 14; J: TRBJ2-6; CDR3: SAQKSRGSGANVLT
V: TRBV29-1; D: NA; length: 13; J: TRBJ2-1; CDR3: SVGSSWGADNEQF
V: TRBV5-4; D: TRBD2; length: 17; J: TRBJ2-2; CDR3: ASSLGLGGLAGDTGELF
V: TRBV7-3; D: TRBD2; length: 15; J: TRBJ2-5; CDR3: ASSLMAGGGLGETQY
V: TRBV4-2; D: NA; length: 13; J: TRBJ1-3; CDR3: ASSQGRGSGNTIY
V: TRBV7-9; D: NA; length: 12; J: TRBJ2-7; CDR3: ASSSRGGSYEQY
V: TRBV6-1; D: NA; length: 14; J: TRBJ1-2; CDR3: ASSEAPGAANYGYT
V: TRBV29-1; D: TRBD2; length: 13; J: TRBJ2-3; CDR3: SVYGTSGSTDTQY